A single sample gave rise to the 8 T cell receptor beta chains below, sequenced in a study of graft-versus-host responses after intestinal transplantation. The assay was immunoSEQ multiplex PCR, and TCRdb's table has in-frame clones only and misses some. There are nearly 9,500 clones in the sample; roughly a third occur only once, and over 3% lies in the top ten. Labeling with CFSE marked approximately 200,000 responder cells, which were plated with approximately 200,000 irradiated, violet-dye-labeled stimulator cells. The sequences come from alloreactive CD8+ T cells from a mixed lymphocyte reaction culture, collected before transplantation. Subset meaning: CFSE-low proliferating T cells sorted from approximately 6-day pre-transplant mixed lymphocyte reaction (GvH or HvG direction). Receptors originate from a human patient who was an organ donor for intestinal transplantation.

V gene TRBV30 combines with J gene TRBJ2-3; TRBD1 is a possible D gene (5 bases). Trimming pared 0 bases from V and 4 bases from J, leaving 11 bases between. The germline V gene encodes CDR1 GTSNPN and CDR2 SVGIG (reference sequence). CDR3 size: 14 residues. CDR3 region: CAWSVLVGADTQYF. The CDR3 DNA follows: TGTGCCTGGAGTGTCCTCGTAGGGGCAGATACGCAGTATTTT.

The CDR3 sequence: CASSYSTASYEQYF. The CDR3 DNA is TGTGCCAGCAGTTACTCGACAGCCTCCTACGAGCAGTACTTC. The V gene is TRBV6-6, the J gene TRBJ2-7; a possible D gene is TRBD1 (5 bases). The CDR3 covers 14 residues. V was trimmed by 0 bases and J by 0 bases, leaving 6 bases between them. The V gene's germline CDR1 is MNHNY and CDR2 SVGAGI (reference sequence).

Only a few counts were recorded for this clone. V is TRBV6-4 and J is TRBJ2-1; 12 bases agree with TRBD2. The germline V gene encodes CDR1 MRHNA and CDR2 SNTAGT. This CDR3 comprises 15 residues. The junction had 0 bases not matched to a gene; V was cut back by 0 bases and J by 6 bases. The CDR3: CASSDSTSGSNEQFF. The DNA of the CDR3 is TGTGCCAGCAGTGACTCGACTAGCGGGAGCAATGAGCAGTTCTTC.

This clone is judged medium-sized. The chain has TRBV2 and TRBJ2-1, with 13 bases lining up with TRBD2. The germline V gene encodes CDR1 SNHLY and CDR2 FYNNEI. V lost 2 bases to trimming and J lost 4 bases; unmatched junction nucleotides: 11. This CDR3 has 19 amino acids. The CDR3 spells CASSERSFGGLAGYNEQFF. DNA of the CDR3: TGTGCCAGCAGTGAAAGGAGCTTCGGGGGACTAGCGGGATACAATGAGCAGTTCTTC.

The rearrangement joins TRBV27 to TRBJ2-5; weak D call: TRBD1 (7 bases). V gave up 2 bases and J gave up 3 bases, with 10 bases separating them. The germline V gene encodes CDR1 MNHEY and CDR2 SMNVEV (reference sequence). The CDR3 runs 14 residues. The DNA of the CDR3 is TGTGCCAGCAGTTTAATCAGGGGGGAAGAGACCCAGTACTTC. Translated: CASSLIRGEETQYF.

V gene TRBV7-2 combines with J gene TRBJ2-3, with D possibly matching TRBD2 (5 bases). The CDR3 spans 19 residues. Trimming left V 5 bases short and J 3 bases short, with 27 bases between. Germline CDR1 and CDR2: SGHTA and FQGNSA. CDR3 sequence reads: CASSPVSGPGGWVTDTQYF. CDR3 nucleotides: TGTGCCAGCAGCCCTGTTTCCGGGCCCGGAGGATGGGTAACAGATACGCAGTATTTT. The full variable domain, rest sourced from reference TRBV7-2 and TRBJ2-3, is GAGVSQSPSNKVTEKGKDVELRCDPISGHTALYWYRQSLGQGLEFLIYFQGNSAPDKSGLPSDRFSAERTGGSVSTLTIQRTQQEDSAVYLCASSPVSGPGGWVTDTQYFGPGTRLTVL.

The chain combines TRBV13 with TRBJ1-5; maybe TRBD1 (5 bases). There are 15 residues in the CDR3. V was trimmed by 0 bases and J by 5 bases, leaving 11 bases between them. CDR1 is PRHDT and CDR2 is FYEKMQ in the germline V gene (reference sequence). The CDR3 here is CASSLGGPGDQPQHF. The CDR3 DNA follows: TGTGCCAGCAGCTTAGGGGGGCCCGGCGATCAGCCCCAGCATTTT.

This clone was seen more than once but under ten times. The CDR3 is CAPGRDNQPQHF. The CDR3 DNA sequence: TGTGCCCCGGGAAGAGACAATCAGCCCCAGCATTTT. The genes are TRBV14 and TRBJ1-5; D is ambiguous. Trimming took off 11 bases at V and 3 bases at J, with 11 bases between the two ends. This CDR3 contains 12 residues. Germline assignment: CDR1 SGHDN and CDR2 FVKESK. The variable domain in full, with the rest retrieved from reference TRBV14 and TRBJ1-5, is EAGVTQFPSHSVIEKGQTVTLRCDPISGHDNLYWYRRVMGKEIKFLLHFVKESKQDESGMPNNRFLAERTGGTYSTLKVQPAELEDSGVYFCAPGRDNQPQHFGDGTRLSIL.